The rows below give T cell receptor beta chains drawn from one sample of a study of T cell responses to AZD1222 COVID-19 vaccine. Profiling relied on immunoSEQ multiplex PCR, and the TCRdb table lists in-frame clones only, not all of them. The sample carries 140,000 to 150,000 clones, 85% to 95% recorded once. The sample consisted of peripheral blood, taken after recovery from COVID-19. Receptors originate from an adult who had recovered from COVID-19. Both conserved end residues are part of each CDR3. Fields, in order: clone size, CDR3 length, V gene, J gene, D gene, CDR3 DNA, CDR3 protein. A D gene is named only where the DNA matches it firmly. Clone size is stated in some rows and not others, as once, few, many or a class when expanded.

.,13,TRBV27,TRBJ2-2,.,TGTGCCAGTTCCTTCGGGGGCGCCGGGGAGCTGTTTTTT,CASSFGGAGELFF
.,15,TRBV28,TRBJ1-5,.,TGTGCCAGCAGACCTAGCCTGGGACTTAATCAGCCCCAGCATTTT,CASRPSLGLNQPQHF
.,13,TRBV7-3,TRBJ2-2,.,TGTGCCAGCAGCGGGCCGAACACCGGGGAGCTGTTTTTT,CASSGPNTGELFF
.,15,TRBV9,TRBJ2-3,.,TGTGCCAGCAGCGTAGAGGCGGGACGCGCAGATACGCAGTATTTT,CASSVEAGRADTQYF
.,15,TRBV3-1/TRBV3-2,TRBJ1-4,TRBD1,TGTGCCAGCAGCCTGGGGACAGGACTTTTTAGGAAACTGTTTTTT,CASSLGTGLFRKLFF
.,15,TRBV28,TRBJ2-1,.,TGTGCCAGCGTCTTCCGGGACGGGACCTACAATGAGCAGTTCTTC,CASVFRDGTYNEQFF
.,17,TRBV27,TRBJ2-1,.,TGTGCCAGCAGTCCACTGGGGCTAGCGCCCTCCTACAATGAGCAGTTCTTC,CASSPLGLAPSYNEQFF
.,13,TRBV7-9,TRBJ1-1,.,TGTGCCAGCAGCATGATCGAGAACACTGAAGCTTTCTTT,CASSMIENTEAFF
.,14,TRBV5-1,TRBJ2-1,.,TGCGCCAGCAGCGAGGGGGAACCCTACAATGAGCAGTTCTTC,CASSEGEPYNEQFF
.,15,TRBV7-9,TRBJ2-5,TRBD1,TGTGCCAGCAGCTTAGGGGACAGGGAACGAGAGACCCAGTACTTC,CASSLGDRERETQYF
few,15,TRBV6-2/TRBV6-3,TRBJ2-1,.,TGTGCCAGCAGTGGGTCCCTGGGACCCTACAATGAGCAGTTCTTC,CASSGSLGPYNEQFF